These T cell receptor beta chains were read from a single sample in a study of T cell changes during pregnancy in multiple sclerosis. Method: immunoSEQ multiplex PCR; TCRdb's copy keeps in-frame clones and lacks some. Of 30,000 to 40,000 clones in the sample, around 91% are singletons; the top ten hold 0.5% to 0.85%. Sample: CD4+ T cells from peripheral blood mononuclear cells, taken in the second trimester of pregnancy. The origin of the receptors is a female donor in good health, enrolled as a control in a pregnancy study. Each CDR3 is given with its conserved first and last residue. The D gene is left open where the match is weak. Size tells how often a clone was seen (once, few, many) or the class of an expanded clone, and some rows leave it out.

clone_size: .
j_call: TRBJ2-3
d_call: .
v_call: TRBV2
cdr3_nt: TGTGCCAGCCGACAGGTGGGGAACACAGATACGCAGTATTTT
cdr3_aa: CASRQVGNTDTQYF

clone_size: .
j_call: TRBJ2-7
d_call: .
v_call: TRBV28
cdr3_nt: TGTGCCAGCAGGTCCCCGAGCTCCTACGAGCAGTACTTC
cdr3_aa: CASRSPSSYEQYF

clone_size: .
j_call: TRBJ2-3
d_call: TRBD2
v_call: TRBV4-3
cdr3_nt: TGCGCCAGCAGCCAAGATAGGCTAGCGGGCACAGATACGTATTTT
cdr3_aa: CASSQDRLAGTDTYF

clone_size: .
j_call: TRBJ1-2
d_call: .
v_call: TRBV6-1
cdr3_nt: TGTGCCAGCAGTGTCGGAGCTAACTATGGCTACACCTTC
cdr3_aa: CASSVGANYGYTF

clone_size: once
j_call: TRBJ2-5
d_call: .
v_call: TRBV10-3
cdr3_nt: TGTGCCAATCCTTACCGGGACTCCCAAGAGACCCAGTACTTC
cdr3_aa: CANPYRDSQETQYF

clone_size: .
j_call: TRBJ1-4
d_call: TRBD1
v_call: TRBV19
cdr3_nt: TGTGCCAGTAGGGACAGGTCTTTAATAGGTGAAAAACTGTTTTTT
cdr3_aa: CASRDRSLIGEKLFF

clone_size: once
j_call: TRBJ1-2
d_call: .
v_call: TRBV27
cdr3_nt: TGTGCCAGCAGTTCACATTCTTTGGACAGCTATGGCTACACCTTC
cdr3_aa: CASSSHSLDSYGYTF

clone_size: .
j_call: TRBJ1-5
d_call: .
v_call: TRBV4-1
cdr3_nt: TGCGCCAGCAGCCACCTCGGGAATAGCAATCAGCCCCAGCATTTT
cdr3_aa: CASSHLGNSNQPQHF

clone_size: .
j_call: TRBJ1-2
d_call: TRBD1
v_call: TRBV30
cdr3_nt: TGTGCCCTGACAGGGGCCGCTAACTATGGCTACACCTTC
cdr3_aa: CALTGAANYGYTF

clone_size: .
j_call: TRBJ2-1
d_call: TRBD2
v_call: TRBV11-3
cdr3_nt: TGTGCCAGCAGCCAGCGGGGTACGGGGGGGAATGAGCAGTTCTTC
cdr3_aa: CASSQRGTGGNEQFF

clone_size: .
j_call: TRBJ1-1
d_call: .
v_call: TRBV18
cdr3_nt: TGTGCCAGCTCACCAGGGGCCACTGAAGCTTTCTTT
cdr3_aa: CASSPGATEAFF

clone_size: .
j_call: TRBJ2-3
d_call: .
v_call: TRBV2
cdr3_nt: TGTGCCAGCAGTTCAACAGATACGCAGTATTTT
cdr3_aa: CASSSTDTQYF

clone_size: .
j_call: TRBJ2-1
d_call: TRBD1
v_call: TRBV7-6
cdr3_nt: TGTGCCAGCAGCTTCAGGGACAGGAACAATGAGCAGTTCTTC
cdr3_aa: CASSFRDRNNEQFF

clone_size: .
j_call: TRBJ1-5
d_call: .
v_call: TRBV6-6
cdr3_nt: TGTGCCAGCAGGTACGAGTCTTCCAATCAGCCCCAGCATTTT
cdr3_aa: CASRYESSNQPQHF

clone_size: .
j_call: TRBJ2-7
d_call: .
v_call: TRBV28
cdr3_nt: TGTGCCAGCAGTTTTTCCCCTCGCGGCAGATCCTACGAGCAGTACTTC
cdr3_aa: CASSFSPRGRSYEQYF

clone_size: .
j_call: TRBJ2-1
d_call: TRBD2
v_call: TRBV7-2
cdr3_nt: TGTGCCAGCAGCTTAACGACTAGCGGGGGGGCCAATGAGCAGTTCTTC
cdr3_aa: CASSLTTSGGANEQFF

clone_size: .
j_call: TRBJ2-5
d_call: .
v_call: TRBV5-8
cdr3_nt: TGTGCCAGCAGCTTGGTCCCGGAGACCCAGTACTTC
cdr3_aa: CASSLVPETQYF

clone_size: .
j_call: TRBJ1-2
d_call: .
v_call: TRBV14
cdr3_nt: TGTGCCAGCAGCCAAGGACAGAACTATGGCTACACCTTC
cdr3_aa: CASSQGQNYGYTF

clone_size: .
j_call: TRBJ1-5
d_call: .
v_call: TRBV7-2
cdr3_nt: TGTGCCAGCAGCTTAGTTCAGGGTCAGCCCCAGCATTTT
cdr3_aa: CASSLVQGQPQHF

clone_size: once
j_call: TRBJ1-1
d_call: TRBD1
v_call: TRBV5-5
cdr3_nt: TGTGCCAGCAGCTTAATGACAGGGGTGAACACTGAAGCTTTCTTT
cdr3_aa: CASSLMTGVNTEAFF

clone_size: .
j_call: TRBJ2-3
d_call: .
v_call: TRBV5-4
cdr3_nt: TGTGCCAGCAAGACTCCTAGCACAGATACGCAGTATTTT
cdr3_aa: CASKTPSTDTQYF

clone_size: .
j_call: TRBJ1-4
d_call: TRBD1
v_call: TRBV9
cdr3_nt: TGTGCCAGCAGCGTCCTCGGACAGGGGGCAACTAATGAAAAACTGTTTTTT
cdr3_aa: CASSVLGQGATNEKLFF

clone_size: .
j_call: TRBJ1-1
d_call: .
v_call: TRBV18
cdr3_nt: TGTGCCAGCTCACGTATCCCAGGGCCCACTGAAGCTTTCTTT
cdr3_aa: CASSRIPGPTEAFF

clone_size: .
j_call: TRBJ1-1
d_call: .
v_call: TRBV7-2
cdr3_nt: TGTGCCAGCAGCTTAGGTCCCAGTCTGAACACTGAAGCTTTCTTT
cdr3_aa: CASSLGPSLNTEAFF

clone_size: .
j_call: TRBJ2-3
d_call: .
v_call: TRBV5-5
cdr3_nt: TGTGCCAGCAGCTTGCGACAATCAGAGCGGGCAGATACGCAGTATTTT
cdr3_aa: CASSLRQSERADTQYF

clone_size: .
j_call: TRBJ1-1
d_call: .
v_call: TRBV2
cdr3_nt: TGTGCCAGCGGCGGGGAGGTGGGGGCTTTCTTT
cdr3_aa: CASGGEVGAFF

clone_size: .
j_call: TRBJ2-5
d_call: .
v_call: TRBV21-1
cdr3_nt: TGTGCCAGCAGCCCCCGGGACAGGGAATACCAAGAGACCCAGTACTTC
cdr3_aa: CASSPRDREYQETQYF

clone_size: .
j_call: TRBJ2-5
d_call: TRBD2
v_call: TRBV5-1
cdr3_nt: TGCGCCAGCTTACCTAGCGGGGGGGCAAGAGAGACCCAGTACTTC
cdr3_aa: CASLPSGGARETQYF

clone_size: .
j_call: TRBJ1-2
d_call: .
v_call: TRBV7-2
cdr3_nt: TGTGCCAGCAGCTTAGTATCACAGGGATTAGGCTACACCTTC
cdr3_aa: CASSLVSQGLGYTF

clone_size: .
j_call: TRBJ2-1
d_call: .
v_call: TRBV5-1
cdr3_nt: TGCGCCAGCAGCTCGGACAGTGAGCAGTTCTTC
cdr3_aa: CASSSDSEQFF

clone_size: .
j_call: TRBJ1-2
d_call: TRBD1
v_call: TRBV7-3
cdr3_nt: TGTGCCAGCAGCTCCAATCCGGGACAGGGAGTGGGTGGCTACACCTTC
cdr3_aa: CASSSNPGQGVGGYTF

clone_size: .
j_call: TRBJ1-2
d_call: TRBD1
v_call: TRBV28
cdr3_nt: TGTGCCAGCAGTTCACAGGGGGTCGGTAACTATGGCTACACCTTC
cdr3_aa: CASSSQGVGNYGYTF

clone_size: .
j_call: TRBJ2-1
d_call: TRBD1
v_call: TRBV5-1
cdr3_nt: TGCGCCAGCAGCTTGGCCTGGGACAGGGGGAATAATGAGCAGTTCTTC
cdr3_aa: CASSLAWDRGNNEQFF

clone_size: .
j_call: TRBJ2-7
d_call: TRBD1
v_call: TRBV11-1
cdr3_nt: TGTGCCAGCACCCCGAATAACAGGGGCGACGAGCAGTACTTC
cdr3_aa: CASTPNNRGDEQYF

clone_size: .
j_call: TRBJ1-1
d_call: .
v_call: TRBV9
cdr3_nt: TGTGCCAGCAGCGTAGTGAGAGGAGCGGCTGAAGCTTTCTTT
cdr3_aa: CASSVVRGAAEAFF

clone_size: .
j_call: TRBJ2-2
d_call: .
v_call: TRBV11-3
cdr3_nt: TGTGCCAGCAGCTACCAGGGCGGATTGGGGGAGCTGTTTTTT
cdr3_aa: CASSYQGGLGELFF

clone_size: .
j_call: TRBJ2-3
d_call: TRBD2
v_call: TRBV13
cdr3_nt: TGTGCCAGCAGCGCACGAATAGCGGGGGCCGGCACAGATACGCAGTATTTT
cdr3_aa: CASSARIAGAGTDTQYF

clone_size: .
j_call: TRBJ2-2
d_call: TRBD2
v_call: TRBV7-2
cdr3_nt: TGTGCCAGCGGGCCCGCTCCGAGCGGGGGCGACACCGGGGAGCTGTTTTTT
cdr3_aa: CASGPAPSGGDTGELFF

clone_size: .
j_call: TRBJ1-3
d_call: .
v_call: TRBV7-2
cdr3_nt: TGTGCCAGCAGCTTAGCGCCAGGGGGAAACACCATATATTTT
cdr3_aa: CASSLAPGGNTIYF

clone_size: .
j_call: TRBJ1-3
d_call: TRBD1
v_call: TRBV30
cdr3_nt: TGTGCCTGGAGTGTACAAGGGACAGGTGGAAGGAACACCATATATTTT
cdr3_aa: CAWSVQGTGGRNTIYF

clone_size: .
j_call: TRBJ1-1
d_call: .
v_call: TRBV30
cdr3_nt: TGTGCCTGGAGTGTAAGAAGGAGGGACCAAGCTTTCTTT
cdr3_aa: CAWSVRRRDQAFF

clone_size: .
j_call: TRBJ2-3
d_call: TRBD2
v_call: TRBV5-1
cdr3_nt: TGCGCCAGCACTTTACCGACTAGCGGGGGATCGGATACGCAGTATTTT
cdr3_aa: CASTLPTSGGSDTQYF

clone_size: .
j_call: TRBJ1-5
d_call: .
v_call: TRBV7-8
cdr3_nt: TGTGCCAGCAGCTTAGGCCGACTGCTGGATCAGCCCCAGCATTTT
cdr3_aa: CASSLGRLLDQPQHF

clone_size: .
j_call: TRBJ2-2
d_call: .
v_call: TRBV5-5
cdr3_nt: TGTGCCAGCAGGCAGGGAAGGGGCCCCGGGGAGCTGTTTTTT
cdr3_aa: CASRQGRGPGELFF

clone_size: .
j_call: TRBJ2-1
d_call: .
v_call: TRBV7-2
cdr3_nt: TGTGCCAGCAGCATTAGGCCCCCGACACCGGGGTACTACAATGAGCAGTTCTTC
cdr3_aa: CASSIRPPTPGYYNEQFF

clone_size: .
j_call: TRBJ2-3
d_call: TRBD2
v_call: TRBV7-9
cdr3_nt: TGTGCCAGCAGCCGCCTGGGACTAGCGGGGGAAGAAGATACGCAGTATTTT
cdr3_aa: CASSRLGLAGEEDTQYF

clone_size: once
j_call: TRBJ1-5
d_call: TRBD1
v_call: TRBV7-2
cdr3_nt: TGTGCCAGCAGCCCCACAGGGGGCGGACAGCCCCAGCATTTT
cdr3_aa: CASSPTGGGQPQHF

clone_size: .
j_call: TRBJ2-3
d_call: TRBD1
v_call: TRBV7-2
cdr3_nt: TGTGCCAGCAACAACGGAGACAGGGAAGCAGATACGCAGTATTTT
cdr3_aa: CASNNGDREADTQYF

clone_size: .
j_call: TRBJ1-1
d_call: .
v_call: TRBV6-5
cdr3_nt: TGTGCCAGCCAGACAGTGAACACTGAAGCTTTCTTT
cdr3_aa: CASQTVNTEAFF

clone_size: .
j_call: TRBJ2-5
d_call: .
v_call: TRBV2
cdr3_nt: TGTGCCAGCAGTGCCCACAGGGAAGCAGAGACCCAGTACTTC
cdr3_aa: CASSAHREAETQYF

clone_size: .
j_call: TRBJ2-6
d_call: .
v_call: TRBV30
cdr3_nt: TGTGCCTGGAGACCGGGATTACTCTCTGGGGCCAACGTCCTGACTTTC
cdr3_aa: CAWRPGLLSGANVLTF

clone_size: .
j_call: TRBJ2-5
d_call: TRBD2
v_call: TRBV6-5
cdr3_nt: TGTGCCAGCAGTGTACTAGCGGGGGGGCTAAAGACCCAGTACTTC
cdr3_aa: CASSVLAGGLKTQYF

clone_size: .
j_call: TRBJ1-5
d_call: .
v_call: TRBV6-1
cdr3_nt: TGTGCCAGCAGGTTAACAGGGTTGAGCAATCAGCCCCAGCATTTT
cdr3_aa: CASRLTGLSNQPQHF

clone_size: .
j_call: TRBJ2-7
d_call: .
v_call: TRBV6-6
cdr3_nt: TGTGCCAGCAGTTACGCGCCAGGGTCCTACGAGCAGTACTTC
cdr3_aa: CASSYAPGSYEQYF

clone_size: .
j_call: TRBJ2-3
d_call: TRBD2
v_call: TRBV7-2
cdr3_nt: TGTGCCAGCAGCTTACCCCGCCTACGAGCGGGGGGGCCAATAGATACGCAGTATTTT
cdr3_aa: CASSLPRLRAGGPIDTQYF

clone_size: once
j_call: TRBJ1-4
d_call: TRBD1
v_call: TRBV27
cdr3_nt: TGTGCCAGCAGTTTAAGGAGACAGGGTCCCGAAAAACTGTTTTTT
cdr3_aa: CASSLRRQGPEKLFF